This is a list of T cell receptor beta chains from one sample in a study of ipilimumab plus nivolumab after autologous stem cell transplantation. Sequenced by immunoSEQ multiplex PCR; TCRdb stores in-frame clones only, minus some. The profile covers 6,300 or so clones, with more than 80% appearing a single time and 4% to 5.5% taken by the ten largest. Specimen: PBMCs, collected in a trial of ipilimumab plus nivolumab as post-transplant consolidation. The origin of the receptors is a female donor with multiple myeloma. The CDR3 runs from the conserved cysteine through the conserved F or W. D genes are given only for firm matches. Only some rows state a clone size, as once, few, many or a class for expanded clones.

>-|TRBJ2-5|-|TRBV21-1
CASRVRRGCQETQYF
TGTGCCAGCAGGGTCCGGCGAGGTTGTCAAGAGACCCAGTACTTC
>-|TRBJ2-1|-|TRBV28
CASSPPKWYNEQFF
TGTGCCAGCAGCCCCCCGAAGTGGTACAATGAGCAGTTCTTC
>-|TRBJ1-4|TRBD1|TRBV5-6
CASSSWWAGGNEKLFF
TGTGCCAGCAGTAGTTGGTGGGCAGGGGGGAATGAAAAACTGTTTTTT
>-|TRBJ2-3|-|TRBV2
CASRDLGLTDTQYF
TGTGCCAGCAGGGACTTAGGGCTCACAGATACGCAGTATTTT
>-|TRBJ2-2|-|TRBV7-3
CASSLNQWGELFF
TGTGCCAGCAGCTTAAACCAATGGGGGGAGCTGTTTTTT
>-|TRBJ2-3|-|TRBV7-2
CASSLEGQATDTQYF
TGTGCCAGCAGCTTAGAGGGGCAGGCCACAGATACGCAGTATTTT
>-|TRBJ1-4|TRBD1|TRBV28
CASSGDREKLFF
TGTGCCAGCAGCGGGGACAGGGAAAAACTGTTTTTT
>-|TRBJ1-1|-|TRBV19
CASSLGRNTEAFF
TGTGCCAGTAGTTTAGGGAGGAACACTGAAGCTTTCTTT
>-|TRBJ2-7|-|TRBV10-3
CAISDWGESRSIFF
TGTGCCATCAGTGATTGGGGGGAGTCCCGCTCCATCTTCTTC
>-|TRBJ1-1|TRBD1|TRBV27
CASSFGQGETVNTEAFF
TGTGCCAGCAGTTTTGGACAGGGGGAGACTGTGAACACTGAAGCTTTCTTT
>-|TRBJ2-3|-|TRBV11-2
CASSFFPQRDTQYF
TGTGCCAGCAGCTTTTTCCCGCAGCGGGATACGCAGTATTTT
>-|TRBJ2-6|-|TRBV28
CASSDSDSSSGANVLTF
TGTGCCAGCAGCGACAGCGACTCCTCCTCTGGGGCCAACGTCCTGACTTTC
>-|TRBJ2-5|TRBD2|TRBV7-9
CASGLTSGQETQYF
TGTGCCAGCGGCCTGACTAGCGGCCAAGAGACCCAGTACTTC
>-|TRBJ1-5|-|TRBV10-2
CASKLGGASNQPQHF
TGCGCCAGCAAACTTGGGGGGGCTAGCAATCAGCCCCAGCATTTT
>-|TRBJ2-5|-|TRBV7-3
CASSPQGSQETQYF
TGTGCCAGCAGCCCACAGGGTTCCCAAGAGACCCAGTACTTC
>few|TRBJ2-3|TRBD1|TRBV6-4
CASRAGTGADTQYF
TGTGCCAGCAGGGCCGGGACAGGGGCAGATACGCAGTATTTT
>-|TRBJ2-3|-|TRBV27
CASRQTGTDTQYF
TGTGCCAGCAGGCAGACAGGAACAGATACGCAGTATTTT
>-|TRBJ2-1|-|TRBV5-6
CASRGAGLNREQFF
TGTGCCAGCAGGGGTGCGGGACTTAATCGTGAGCAGTTCTTC
>-|TRBJ1-4|-|TRBV9
CASSVSGVQGEKLFF
TGTGCCAGCAGCGTATCAGGGGTGCAAGGTGAAAAACTGTTTTTT
>-|TRBJ2-7|-|TRBV5-6
CASSKGQGTYEQYF
TGTGCCAGCAGCAAGGGGCAGGGAACCTACGAGCAGTACTTC
>-|TRBJ2-5|TRBD2|TRBV6-1
CASRAGGPGETQYF
TGTGCCAGCAGGGCGGGAGGGCCGGGAGAGACCCAGTACTTC
>-|TRBJ1-3|-|TRBV21-1
CASSKGILGGGRGNTIYF
TGTGCCAGCAGCAAAGGTATACTCGGCGGGGGAAGAGGAAACACCATATATTTT
>-|TRBJ1-1|-|TRBV19
CASSNPSGGTEAFF
TGTGCCAGTAGTAACCCCTCCGGGGGCACTGAAGCTTTCTTT
>-|TRBJ2-1|TRBD1|TRBV6-1
CASSVGVRGRSKGQFF
TGTGCCAGCAGTGTAGGTGTCAGGGGGCGTTCGAAAGGGCAGTTCTTC
>-|TRBJ2-7|-|TRBV7-4
CASRRTGMGPYEQYF
TGTGCCAGCAGGCGGACTGGAATGGGGCCCTACGAGCAGTACTTC
>once|TRBJ2-3|-|TRBV7-2
CASSPLFSPVF
TGTGCCAGCAGCCCACTTTTTAGTCCGGTATTT
>-|TRBJ2-1|TRBD2|TRBV6-5
CASSSIAGRGNEQFF
TGTGCCAGCAGTTCTATAGCGGGGAGGGGCAATGAGCAGTTCTTC
>few|TRBJ1-1|TRBD1|TRBV27
CASSPGQGAITEAFF
TGTGCCAGCAGTCCGGGACAGGGGGCAATCACTGAAGCTTTCTTT
>-|TRBJ2-1|TRBD2|TRBV10-1
CASSGTSGNNEQFF
TGCGCCAGCAGCGGGACTAGCGGAAACAATGAGCAGTTCTTC
>-|TRBJ2-3|-|TRBV4-2
CASSQDQRGTDTQYF
TGTGCCAGCAGCCAAGATCAACGGGGCACAGATACGCAGTATTTT
>-|TRBJ1-5|-|TRBV19
CASSIDARYSNQPQHF
TGTGCCAGTAGTATAGACGCCAGATATAGCAATCAGCCCCAGCATTTT
>-|TRBJ1-1|-|TRBV11-2
CASSLVGTEAFF
TGTGCCAGCAGCTTAGTAGGTACTGAAGCTTTCTTT
>-|TRBJ2-7|TRBD1|TRBV14
CASSRLRGQGTSEQYF
TGTGCCAGCAGCCGCCTCCGCGGACAGGGGACGTCCGAGCAGTACTTC
>-|TRBJ2-7|TRBD1|TRBV7-2
CASSSAGQGAYEQYF
TGTGCCAGCAGCTCCGCCGGACAGGGGGCCTACGAGCAGTACTTC
>once|TRBJ2-1|-|TRBV14
CASSQVLGTPTYNEQFF
TGTGCCAGCAGCCAAGTACTCGGGACACCAACCTACAATGAGCAGTTCTTC
>-|TRBJ2-1|-|TRBV6-4
CASSVSESGEQFF
TGTGCCAGCAGTGTGTCAGAAAGCGGTGAGCAGTTCTTC
>-|TRBJ2-1|-|TRBV9
CASSLDYYNEQFF
TGTGCCAGCAGCCTCGACTATTACAATGAGCAGTTCTTC
>-|TRBJ2-5|TRBD2|TRBV11-2
CASSPGTSGIETQYF
TGTGCCAGCAGCCCCGGGACTAGCGGGATCGAGACCCAGTACTTC
>-|TRBJ1-3|TRBD1|TRBV11-2
CASSLDRGPTYSGNTIYF
TGTGCCAGCAGCCTGGACAGGGGGCCAACTTACTCTGGAAACACCATATATTTT
>-|TRBJ2-1|-|TRBV5-1
CASSLDLPGHVF
TGCGCCAGCAGCTTGGACCTCCCGGGTCACGTCTTC
>-|TRBJ2-3|-|TRBV2
CASSEEGGSDTQYF
TGTGCCAGCAGTGAGGAGGGCGGGTCAGATACGCAGTATTTT
>-|TRBJ2-3|-|TRBV10-3
CAISAPKMDTQYF
TGTGCCATCAGTGCCCCTAAGATGGATACGCAGTATTTT
>-|TRBJ2-7|-|TRBV27
CASNFGSSTPPGEQYF
TGTGCCAGCAATTTCGGGTCCTCTACCCCTCCTGGCGAGCAGTACTTC
>-|TRBJ2-2|-|TRBV5-1
CASSAWTGDTGELFF
TGCGCCAGCAGCGCGTGGACGGGGGACACCGGGGAGCTGTTTTTT
>-|TRBJ2-7|-|TRBV6-6
CASSGEVEQYF
TGTGCCAGCAGTGGAGAGGTTGAGCAGTACTTC
>few|TRBJ1-2|-|TRBV5-1
CASSLVGVPANYGYTF
TGCGCCAGCAGCTTGGTTGGGGTGCCGGCAAACTATGGCTACACCTTC
>-|TRBJ2-3|-|TRBV28
CASSLQGDTQYF
TGTGCCAGCAGTCTACAGGGAGATACGCAGTATTTT